Below are 3 T cell receptor beta chains sequenced from a single sample in a study of CD8 T cells in ankylosing spondylitis. Study-level points and caveats: One TCR beta motif, made up of under ten highly homologous variants, appeared characteristic of ankylosing spondylitis blood.

These receptors lack a known antigen. MiXCR was run by TCRdb on the 5' RACE reads, yielding one entry per CDR3 protein. The table shows about 750,000 distinct CDR3 sequences, with under 20% occurring only once. Sequencing was performed on blood, either unsorted or a sorted T cell fraction (not recorded which). These receptors were obtained from a male donor with ankylosing spondylitis.

The rearrangement links TRBV29-1 to TRBJ1-4; D remains unclear. Germline V gene lookup returns CDR1 SQVTM and CDR2 ANQGSEA. The germline V and J ends were trimmed by 6 bases and 0 bases, with 8 bases remaining between them. The CDR3 is 13 residues long. The CDR3 DNA reads TGCAGCGTCATTCATGCAACTAATGAAAAACTGTTTTTT. Protein sequence: CSVIHATNEKLFF.

Turning to this clonotype: Its ends do not fully match the called genes, so a read error is possible. The CDR3 here is CAISQDLSEAFF. CDR3 DNA sequence: TGTGCCATCAGCCAGGACCTCTCTGAAGCTTTCTTT. J is TRBJ1-1 and V is TRBV5-5; D is ambiguous. This CDR3 is built from 12 residues. Germline CDR1 SGHKS, CDR2 YYEKEE (reference sequence).

This clonotype was found a few times. The J gene is TRBJ2-5, the V gene TRBV3-1; no definite D call. Trimming cost V 2 bases and J 5 bases, with 12 bases left between them. CDR3 size: 14 residues. Looked up from germline, CDR1 is LGHDT and CDR2 is YNNKEL (reference sequence). Written as DNA, the CDR3 is TGTGCCAGCAGCCAAAGGTACCCGGCGGAGACCCAGTACTTC. Protein product: CASSQRYPAETQYF.